These T cell receptor beta chains were read from a single sample in a study of T-cell memory formation after mild COVID-19. TCRdb reprocessed the 5' RACE reads with MiXCR, giving one entry per CDR3 protein. The profile covers hundreds of thousands of distinct CDR3 sequences, with approximately 8% appearing a single time and less than 25% taken by the ten largest. The sample comprised PBMCs or a T cell subset sorted from them (not recorded which). These receptors originate from a man aged 18 to 30 who had mild COVID-19 (a few samples of this study predate the infection). Cell type and time point are not known. The CDR3 runs from the conserved cysteine through the conserved F or W. Each record gives: V gene, clone size, D gene, J gene, CDR3 protein, CDR3 DNA. A D gene is named only where the DNA matches it firmly. Only some rows state a clone size, as once, few, many or a class for expanded clones.

TRBV7-2,-,TRBD1,TRBJ1-6,CASSSDRGSPLHF,TGTGCCAGCAGCTCAGACAGGGGTTCACCCCTCCACTTT
TRBV4-2,few,TRBD2,TRBJ2-5,CASSQDLGGGTEGETQYF,TGTGCCAGCAGCCAAGATCTAGGCGGGGGGACGGAGGGGGAGACCCAGTACTTC
TRBV9,-,-,TRBJ1-2,CASLGSSNYGYTF,TGTGCCAGCCTAGGGTCTTCTAACTATGGCTACACCTTC
TRBV9,many,-,TRBJ2-3,CASSVGGMKNRGDTQYF,TGTGCCAGCAGCGTAGGTGGTATGAAGAATCGGGGAGATACGCAGTATTTT
TRBV25-1,-,TRBD2,TRBJ2-3,CASSGEIRGGPTDTQYF,TGTGCCAGCAGTGGCGAGATCCGCGGGGGGCCGACAGATACGCAGTATTTT
TRBV18,many,TRBD1,TRBJ2-5,CASSPPGTGQETQYF,TGTGCCAGCTCACCGCCCGGGACAGGCCAAGAGACCCAGTACTTC
TRBV7-3,-,-,TRBJ2-2,CASSLLPVTGELFF,TGTGCCAGCAGCTTACTCCCAGTGACCGGGGAGCTGTTTTTT
TRBV15,-,-,TRBJ2-5,CATSRAGHAGETQYF,TGTGCCACCAGCAGGGCGGGACACGCTGGGGAGACCCAGTACTTC
TRBV6-2/TRBV6-3,-,-,TRBJ1-1,CASSYHFWTAENTEAFF,TGTGCCAGCAGTTACCATTTTTGGACAGCGGAGAACACTGAAGCTTTCTTT
TRBV4-2,many,-,TRBJ2-1,CASSQRSRAYNEQFF,TGTGCCAGCAGCCAAAGATCGCGTGCCTACAATGAGCAGTTCTTC
TRBV20-1,-,TRBD2,TRBJ2-5,CSAYEREGPLETQYF,TGCAGTGCGTACGAGCGGGAGGGCCCGTTAGAGACCCAGTACTTC
TRBV7-3,-,-,TRBJ1-2,CASSPGGARSYTF,TGTGCCAGCAGCCCCGGCGGGGCAAGGAGCTACACCTTC
TRBV5-1,-,-,TRBJ2-1,CASSLVQGDYNEQFF,TGCGCCAGCAGCTTGGTACAGGGTGATTACAATGAGCAGTTCTTC
TRBV15,-,TRBD1,TRBJ1-2,CATSSGQGANYGYTF,TGTGCCACCAGCAGTGGACAGGGGGCTAACTATGGCTACACCTTC